The entry below describes one T cell receptor (beta chain). The source of the sample is a study of blood T cell repertoires in COVID-19. Study in general: The samples span acute and convalescent COVID-19 from the United States, Italy and Spain. T cells, B-cell-depleted T cells, or PBMCs provided the cDNA or gDNA that served as material.

V lost 4 bases and J 5 bases, leaving 12 bases between the germline ends. The CDR3 covers 14 residues. Germline V CDR1 and CDR2: SGHRS, YFSETQ. Repertoires were generated with immunoSEQ multiplex PCR, while TCRdb's copy carries only in-frame clones and drops some. The data contain 40,000 to 50,000 clones, 70% to 90% of them singletons. Sequences were obtained from peripheral blood. The J gene is TRBJ1-4, the V gene TRBV5-1, with a tentative D call TRBD1 (5 bases). The clonotype comes from a man over 45 with active COVID-19. CDR3 DNA sequence: TGCGCCAGCAGCATCGCCGGGGGGAATGAAAAACTGTTTTTT. Encoded protein: CASSIAGGNEKLFF.